This is a list of T cell receptor beta chains from one sample in a study of T cell responses to AZD1222 COVID-19 vaccine. Clones were sequenced by immunoSEQ multiplex PCR, and TCRdb holds only the in-frame ones, with some missing. Of fewer than 150,000 clones listed, about 91% are singletons. This material consisted of peripheral blood, taken on day 0 of AZD1222 vaccination. The receptors derive from an adult in good health. CDR3s include the opening cysteine and the closing phenylalanine or tryptophan.

v_gene,CDR3aa
TRBV5-1,CASSLRREYEQYF
TRBV7-8,CASSLGQGTNYEQYF
TRBV28,CASRWSGDTQYF
TRBV29-1,CSGTAGEVTDTQYF
TRBV5-1,CASSLRALGVSTDTQYF
TRBV7-2,CASSLFSAGGPDTQYF
TRBV5-1,CASSFSGPTGELFF
TRBV18,CASEAGLEEPQHF
TRBV7-3,CASSATGQNTEAFF
TRBV10-3,CAISELGTASGNTIYF
TRBV2,CASNDGQGRSEKLFF
TRBV11-2,CASSLRQGTATNEKLFF
TRBV20-1,CSASGGAQNYEQYF
TRBV2,CASSVDRAETQYF
TRBV6-5,CASSSDGENYEQYF
TRBV19,CASTPKFFATGMNTGELFF
TRBV6-5,CASMALGQGNGYTF
TRBV6-2/TRBV6-3,CASSYSGQGDTDTQYF
TRBV6-5,CASSYSQAYEQYF
TRBV27,CASSSRGQGQIGELFF
TRBV7-8,CASSLGPPGPGNTIYF